This section outlines one T cell receptor (beta chain) sequence together with its context. Its specific antigen is unknown. A junction end diverges from the germline sequence, so it may reflect a read error. The data stem from a study of blood T cell repertoires in COVID-19 (dated by TCRdb to between 2020 and 2021). About the study as a whole: The collaborator samples originated in the United States, Italy and Spain and spanned the acute and convalescent phases of COVID-19. The sample metadata nearly always contained a de-identified subject ID, COVID-19 status, age in years and sex. A freely available public database, intended as a resource for researchers studying the immune response to SARS-CoV-2, is where the repertoires were released. The prospective study material was composed of cDNA or gDNA derived from T cells, B-cell-depleted T cells, or PBMCs. Samples were obtained from the ongoing ImmuneRACE study (first 160 participants) and from about 1,300 subjects provided by 6 global collaborators. HLA class I and class II types, where available, came from metadata supplied by the sample provider rather than from assay-based typing. The dataset comprised deeply sampled blood TCRbeta repertoires from subjects exposed to, actively infected with, or recovered from COVID-19. General conclusions and limits of the study: How much clinical and demographic metadata was included differed by source and by participant, and the metadata was provided uncurated.

CDR3 length: 14 amino acids, cysteine to phenylalanine. This entry keeps only the CDR3 DNA: 42 bases, framed from base 1. The germline V gene gives CDR1 as MNHEY and CDR2 as SVGEGT. Whole blood was collected in K2EDTA tubes by collaborating institutions according to the institutions' own protocols. For TCRbeta analysis, collaborators shipped samples as frozen whole blood, isolated PBMCs, or DNA extracted from either of those sample types. TCRbeta CDR3 regions were amplified from genomic DNA by means of the immunoSEQ Assay, a bias-controlled multiplex PCR. The study's own analysis went as follows. Nucleated cell counts per sample were estimated from amplification of reference gene primers within the assay. To quantify the absolute abundance of each unique TCRbeta CDR3 rearrangement, sequence reads were collapsed and filtered. For each sample, productive Simpson clonality was calculated as the square root of Simpson's diversity index across productive rearrangements. This immuneACCESS table, as held by TCRdb, lists in-frame sequences with V and J called but not all clones. Of the missing ones, under half trace to an unresolved V gene in checked studies; the others have no known cause. The DNA was the basis for D and trimming; V, J and clone size are from that table. This sample comprises some 150,000 clones, approximately 90% of them detected only once. Clones ranked in the top ten supply more than 6.5% of the sample.

Sequencing used peripheral blood. This TCR was recovered from a woman older than 75 in a cohort sampled during active or convalescent COVID-19. The sequence is built from TRBV6-2 or TRBV6-3 and TRBJ2-2; there is no confident call for the D gene. The nucleotides are TGTGCCAGCAGCTACTATACAAACACCGGGGAGCTGTTTTTT. It specifies CASSYYTNTGELFF.